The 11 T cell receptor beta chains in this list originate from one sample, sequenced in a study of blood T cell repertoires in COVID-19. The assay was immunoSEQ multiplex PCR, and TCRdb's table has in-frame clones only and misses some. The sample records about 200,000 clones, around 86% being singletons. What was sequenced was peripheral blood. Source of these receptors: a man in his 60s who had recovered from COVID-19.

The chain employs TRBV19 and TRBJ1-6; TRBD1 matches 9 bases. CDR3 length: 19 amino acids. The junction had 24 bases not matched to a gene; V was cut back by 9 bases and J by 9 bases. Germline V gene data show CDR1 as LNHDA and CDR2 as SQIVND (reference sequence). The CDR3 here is CASSYRLGQGRVIGSPLHF. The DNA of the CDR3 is TGTGCCAGCAGCTACAGGCTGGGACAGGGAAGGGTCATCGGTTCACCCCTCCACTTT.

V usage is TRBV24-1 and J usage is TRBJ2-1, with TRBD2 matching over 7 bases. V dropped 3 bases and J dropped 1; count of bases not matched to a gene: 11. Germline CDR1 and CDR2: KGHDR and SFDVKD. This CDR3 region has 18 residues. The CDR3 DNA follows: TGTGCCACCAGTGATCCCGGAGGGCAAGCGGGGTCCTACAATGAGCAGTTCTTC. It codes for CATSDPGGQAGSYNEQFF.

The CDR3 protein is CASTRGDTTSGANVLTF. CDR3 in DNA: TGTGCCAGCACTCGTGGGGACACGACATCTGGGGCCAACGTCCTGACTTTC. This chain joins TRBV6-6 and TRBJ2-6; possibly TRBD1 for D (6 bases). Germline V gene lookup returns CDR1 MNHNY and CDR2 SVGAGI (reference sequence). Trimming cost V 7 bases and J 1 base, with 17 bases left between them. The CDR3 runs 17 residues.

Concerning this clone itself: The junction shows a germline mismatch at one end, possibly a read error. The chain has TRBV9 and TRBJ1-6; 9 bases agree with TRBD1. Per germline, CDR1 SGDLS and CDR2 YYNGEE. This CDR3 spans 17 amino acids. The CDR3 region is CASNTKITGGYDSPLHF. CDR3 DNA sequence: TGTGCCAGCAATACGAAGATAACAGGGGGCTATGATTCACCCCTCCACTTT.

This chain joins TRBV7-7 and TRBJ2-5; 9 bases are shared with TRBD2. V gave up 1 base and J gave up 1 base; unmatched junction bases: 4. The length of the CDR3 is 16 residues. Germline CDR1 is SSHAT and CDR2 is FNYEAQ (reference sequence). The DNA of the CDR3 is TGTGCCAGCAGCTTAGTAGGCGGGGGGGGCCAAGAGACCCAGTACTTC. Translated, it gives CASSLVGGGGQETQYF.

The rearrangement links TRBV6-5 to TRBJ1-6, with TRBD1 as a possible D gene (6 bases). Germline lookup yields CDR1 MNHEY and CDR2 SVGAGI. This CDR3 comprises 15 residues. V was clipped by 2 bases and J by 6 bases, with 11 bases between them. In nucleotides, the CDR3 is TGTGCCAGCAGTTACCTGGGACAAAGTAATTCACCCCTCCACTTT. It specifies CASSYLGQSNSPLHF.

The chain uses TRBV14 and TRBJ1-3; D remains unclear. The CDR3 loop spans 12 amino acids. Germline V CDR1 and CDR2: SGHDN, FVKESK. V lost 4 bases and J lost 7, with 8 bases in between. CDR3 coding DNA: TGTGCCAGCAGCCTGTGGGCTAACACCATATATTTT. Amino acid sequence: CASSLWANTIYF.

The DNA of the CDR3 is TGTGCCAGTGGAAGAGGACAGGGAAGGGGGACTAATGAAAAACTGTTTTTT. Its translation: CASGRGQGRGTNEKLFF. The chain has TRBV19 and TRBJ1-4; the match to TRBD1 covers 8 bases. The CDR3 is made up of 17 amino acids. J lost 2 bases, V lost 8 bases, and 13 bases had no gene match. The germline V gene has CDR1 LNHDA and CDR2 SQIVND (reference sequence).

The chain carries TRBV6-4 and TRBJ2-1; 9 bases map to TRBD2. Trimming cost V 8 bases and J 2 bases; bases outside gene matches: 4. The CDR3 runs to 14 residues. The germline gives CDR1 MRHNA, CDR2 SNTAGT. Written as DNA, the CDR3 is TGTGCCAGCTCAGCTAGCGGGACCTACAATGAGCAGTTCTTC. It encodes CASSASGTYNEQFF.

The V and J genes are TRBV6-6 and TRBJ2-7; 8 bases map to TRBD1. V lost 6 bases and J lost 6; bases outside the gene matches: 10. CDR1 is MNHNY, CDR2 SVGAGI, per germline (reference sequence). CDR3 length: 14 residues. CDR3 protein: CASSIQGAAGEQYF. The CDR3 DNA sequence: TGTGCCAGCAGCATTCAGGGGGCGGCGGGCGAGCAGTACTTC.

CDR3 sequence (DNA): TGCAGTGCTAGTCTCAGGGCCCCCTCCTACGAGCAGTACTTC. Its protein is CSASLRAPSYEQYF. The V gene is TRBV20-1, the J gene TRBJ2-7; TRBD1 might be the D (5 bases). The germline V and J ends were trimmed by 3 bases and 0 bases, with 12 bases remaining between them. CDR1 DFQATT and CDR2 SNEGSKA come from the germline V gene (reference sequence). The CDR3 sequence is 14 residues long.